This TCR beta chain was sequenced for a study of blood T cells in healthy people across ages. Germline values: CDR1 MRHNA, CDR2 SNTAGT. V shed 3 bases and J 7 bases; nucleotides not matched to a gene: 11. The CDR3 is 15 residues long. The study, taken as a whole, reports: CMV status of donors was unknown, possibly confounding expanded clonotype changes.

This clonotype has a count of ten or more. Its antigen is still unknown. A J-beta primer mix and a sample-barcoded 5' primer were used in a second PCR of about 7 to 12 cycles. Each cDNA molecule was tagged by a template-switch adaptor with 12 random nucleotides. TCRdb called the 5' RACE reads again in MiXCR, with one record for every CDR3 protein. Of roughly 1.5 million distinct CDR3 sequences listed, 42% are singletons. The receptor was isolated from a woman younger than 35 in good health. The chain has TRBV6-4 and TRBJ2-7; 8 bases are shared with TRBD2. The sample taken for sequencing was blood. Here the CDR3 DNA reads TGTGCCAGCAGTGAACGGGGGGGAGACTACAATGAGCAGTACTTC. This translates into CASSERGGDYNEQYF.